Listed below are T cell receptor beta chains from one sample, sequenced in a study of blood T cell repertoires in COVID-19. Only in-frame clones appear in the TCRdb table, and some are missing; sequencing was by immunoSEQ multiplex PCR. The sample includes 110,000 to 150,000 clones, around 83% of them seen just once. Sequencing input: peripheral blood. These receptors were obtained from a woman aged 60-70 years with acute or convalescent COVID-19. The conserved cysteine and the conserved F or W are not part of the CDR3 here.

TRBV5-6,ASSLTRQGTNYGYT
TRBV4-2,ASSQAGDRRNYGYT
TRBV4-1,ASSREGRGSYNEQF
TRBV19,ASSADRGSYNSPLH
TRBV5-4,ASSPEAERAF
TRBV15,ATSRGTGYNSPLH
TRBV27,ASSHRDRVNSPLH
TRBV20-1,SASGNGEAF
TRBV5-1,ASSLDTSSPLH
TRBV2,ASSPRDRGVNEQF
TRBV15,ATSRALAGEAF
TRBV19,ASSITPDTSGNTIY
TRBV6-5,ASSSGVRHEQY